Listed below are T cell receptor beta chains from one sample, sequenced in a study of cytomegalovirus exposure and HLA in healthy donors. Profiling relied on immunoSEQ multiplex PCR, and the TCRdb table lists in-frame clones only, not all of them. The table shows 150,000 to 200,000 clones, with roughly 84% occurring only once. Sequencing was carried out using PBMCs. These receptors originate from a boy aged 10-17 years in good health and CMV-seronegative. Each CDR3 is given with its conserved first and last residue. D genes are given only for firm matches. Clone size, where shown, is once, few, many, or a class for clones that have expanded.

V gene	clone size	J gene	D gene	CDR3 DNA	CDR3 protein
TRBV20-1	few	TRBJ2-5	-	TGCAGTGCCCCTGGAGTTGAGACCCAGTACTTC	CSAPGVETQYF
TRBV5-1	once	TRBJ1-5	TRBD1	TGCGCCAGCAGCTCGAACATTTCAGGGGGCGCGGGGAATCAGCCCCAGCATTTT	CASSSNISGGAGNQPQHF
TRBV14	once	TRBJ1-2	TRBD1	TGTGCCAGCAGCTTCAGGGGGGAAGGCTACACCTTC	CASSFRGEGYTF
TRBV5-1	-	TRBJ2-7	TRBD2	TGCGCCAGCAGCTTGGCCAAAGCCCTAGCGGGAAAATACGAGCAGTACTTC	CASSLAKALAGKYEQYF
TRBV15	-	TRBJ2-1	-	TGTGCCACCAGCAGAGGTACCTACAATGAGCAGTTCTTC	CATSRGTYNEQFF
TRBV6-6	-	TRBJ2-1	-	TGTGCCAGCAGTTACGTCAGGGGTAATGAGCAGTTCTTC	CASSYVRGNEQFF
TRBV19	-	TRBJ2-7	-	TGTGCCAGTAGGACAGCGGGACAAAACTACGAGCAGTACTTC	CASRTAGQNYEQYF
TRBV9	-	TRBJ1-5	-	TGTGCCAGCAGCGTAGATACGGGAAGGGATCAGCCCCAGCATTTT	CASSVDTGRDQPQHF
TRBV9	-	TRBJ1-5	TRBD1	TGTGCCAGCAGCGACAGGGGAAATCAGCCCCAGCATTTT	CASSDRGNQPQHF
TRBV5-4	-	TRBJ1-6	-	TGTGCCAGCAGCTTGAAACAGAATCTAAATTCACCCCTCCACTTT	CASSLKQNLNSPLHF
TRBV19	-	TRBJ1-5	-	TGTGCCAGTACCGCCGACAACCTCAATCAGCCCCAGCATTTT	CASTADNLNQPQHF
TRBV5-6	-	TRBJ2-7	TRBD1	TGTGCCAGCAGCGGGGACAGGTCATCCCACGAGCAGTACTTC	CASSGDRSSHEQYF
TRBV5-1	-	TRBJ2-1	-	TGCGCCAGCAGCTTACAGAGCTCCTACAATGAGCAGTTCTTC	CASSLQSSYNEQFF
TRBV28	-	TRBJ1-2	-	TGTGCCAGCAGCCTAGCTAACTATGGCTACACCTTC	CASSLANYGYTF
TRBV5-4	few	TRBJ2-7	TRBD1	TGTGCCATCAGACAGGGCGGCTACGAGCAGTACTTC	CAIRQGGYEQYF
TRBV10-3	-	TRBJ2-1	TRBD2	TGTGCCATCAGGCAGAGCCTAGCGGACTACAATGAGCAGTTCTTC	CAIRQSLADYNEQFF
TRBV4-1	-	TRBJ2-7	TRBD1	TGCGCCAGCAGTCAGAGGGACAGGGGCTCCTACGAGCAGTACTTC	CASSQRDRGSYEQYF
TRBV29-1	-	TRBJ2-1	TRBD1	TGCAGCGCCGGACAGGGGAGGAATGAGCGGTTCTTC	CSAGQGRNERFF
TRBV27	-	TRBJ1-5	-	TGTGCCAGCAATGCAGGGATAGGACAGCCCCAGCATTTT	CASNAGIGQPQHF
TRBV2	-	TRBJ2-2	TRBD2	TGTGCCACTAGCGGGGGGGCCGCCGGGGAGCTGTTTTTT	CATSGGAAGELFF
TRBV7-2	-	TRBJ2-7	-	TGTGCCAGCAGCTATCAGGGCAGGCTCTCCTACGAGCAGTACTTC	CASSYQGRLSYEQYF
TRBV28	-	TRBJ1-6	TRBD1	TGTGCCAGCAGTACTACGATGGGACAGGGGGCAAACACCCTCCACTTT	CASSTTMGQGANTLHF
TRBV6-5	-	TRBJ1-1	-	TGTGCCAGCAGTTACGGAGCAAATGAAGCTTTCTTT	CASSYGANEAFF
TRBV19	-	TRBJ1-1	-	TGTGCCAGTACCACGTGGAGGGGTCCGAACACTGAAGCTTTCTTT	CASTTWRGPNTEAFF
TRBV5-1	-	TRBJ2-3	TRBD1	TGCGCCAGCAGCTTGGAAGGGGGCGGGACAGATACGCAGTATTTT	CASSLEGGGTDTQYF
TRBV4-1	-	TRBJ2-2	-	TGCGCCAGCAGCCAAGAGGCCCATCTGGCCGGGGAGCTGTTTTTT	CASSQEAHLAGELFF
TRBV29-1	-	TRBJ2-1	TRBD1	TGCAGCGTTGCTCGGACAGGGCATGAACAGTTCTTC	CSVARTGHEQFF
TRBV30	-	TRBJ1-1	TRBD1	TGTGCCTGGAGCCAGGACAGGCACACTGAAGCTTTCTTT	CAWSQDRHTEAFF
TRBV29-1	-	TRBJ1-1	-	TGCAGCGTTGAAGGCAGAACGAACACTGAAGCTTTCTTT	CSVEGRTNTEAFF
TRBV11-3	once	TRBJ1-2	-	TGTGCCAGCAGCTTAGACTCCGGGAATGGCTACACCTTC	CASSLDSGNGYTF
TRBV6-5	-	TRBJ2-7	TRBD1	TGTGCCAGCGGGACAGGGAGTCTTGGAGAGCAGTACTTC	CASGTGSLGEQYF
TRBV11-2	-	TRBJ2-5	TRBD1	TGTGCCAGCAGCTTAGGCCAACAGGGGGTACAAGAGACCCAGTACTTC	CASSLGQQGVQETQYF
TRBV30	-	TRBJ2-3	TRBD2	TGTGCCTTTGGACGGGGGGGCGCAGATACGCAGTATTTT	CAFGRGGADTQYF
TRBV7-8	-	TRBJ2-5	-	TGTGCCAGCAGCTTAGGGAGGCCGACCCAGTACTTC	CASSLGRPTQYF
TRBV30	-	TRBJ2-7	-	TGTGCCTGGAGTCTATTGGTCTACGAGCAGTACTTC	CAWSLLVYEQYF
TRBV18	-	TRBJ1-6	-	TGTGCCAGCTCACAGCGGTCCTATAATTCACCCCTCCACTTT	CASSQRSYNSPLHF
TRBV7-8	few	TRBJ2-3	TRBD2	TGTGCCAGCAGCTTAGAAGCGGGGGGGCAGGGAGATACGCAGTATTTT	CASSLEAGGQGDTQYF
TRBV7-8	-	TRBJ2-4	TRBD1	TGTGCCAGCAGCTCGCCGGGACAGAATGACAAAAACATTCAGTACTTC	CASSSPGQNDKNIQYF
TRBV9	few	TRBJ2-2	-	TGTGCCAGCAGCGGTTTGAAGCGAGTTAAAAACACCGGGGAGCTGTTTTTT	CASSGLKRVKNTGELFF
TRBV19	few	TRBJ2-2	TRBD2	TGTGCCAGTAGTATCTTTGGTGTGGGAGGGCCGAGCACCGGGGAGCTGTTTTTT	CASSIFGVGGPSTGELFF
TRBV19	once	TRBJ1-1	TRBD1	TGTGCCAGTAGTAGACAGGGGTCTGAAGCTTTCTTT	CASSRQGSEAFF
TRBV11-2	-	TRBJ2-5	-	TGTGCCAGCAGCCGAAGATCCCTAGAGAGAGAGACCCAGTACTTC	CASSRRSLERETQYF